Included here is one T cell receptor (beta chain) sequence, with context. This entry comes from a study of shared clonotypes between healthy human individuals. Germline CDR1 and CDR2: SGDLS and YYNGEE. The V gene end was trimmed by 4 bases and the J gene end by 5 bases; junction bases not matched to a gene: 8. This CDR3 is built from 15 residues. The repertoire was sequenced with immunoSEQ multiplex PCR; TCRdb's copy has only in-frame clones and lacks some. The repertoire consists of millions of clones, with roughly 93% occurring once and the leading ten covering about 0.39%. The receptor was derived from a man younger than 35 in good health. Some clones in this sample may be carry-over from other donors' samples. Sequencing was carried out using naive CD4+ T cells from PBMCs. The subset denotes: CD45RA+ positively selected. The chain carries TRBV9 and TRBJ1-4, with 7 bases that match TRBD1. The CDR3 bases are TGTGCCAGCAGCCCTTTAGTCAGGGGGAATGAAAAACTGTTTTTT. As protein: CASSPLVRGNEKLFF. The whole variable domain, filled in from reference TRBV9 and TRBJ1-4, reads DSGVTQTPKHLITATGQRVTLRCSPRSGDLSVYWYQQSLDQGLQFLIQYYNGEERAKGNILERFSAQQFPDLHSELNLSSLELGDSALYFCASSPLVRGNEKLFFGSGTQLSVL.